This TCR beta chain was sequenced during a study of blood T cell repertoires in COVID-19. Study-level information: Acute and convalescent COVID-19 samples came from the United States, Italy and Spain. PBMCs, B-cell-depleted T cells, or T cells provided the cDNA or gDNA that made up the material.

The CDR3 extends over 16 amino acids. Germline V gives CDR1 LGHNA, CDR2 YNFKEQ. V shed 3 bases, J shed 4 bases, and the junction held 5 bases outside the gene matches. Authors' processing steps: Scientists estimated how many nucleated cells there were by amplifying reference gene primers. Clones were read by immunoSEQ multiplex PCR, and TCRdb kept only the in-frame ones, dropping some. The DNA gave D and trimming, while V, J and clone size come from that table. This table holds 170,000 or so clones, 85% to 90% found once. Input material: peripheral blood. The rearrangement joins TRBV4-2 to TRBJ1-3, with TRBD1 matching over 11 bases. The receptor was derived from a woman aged 18-29 years who had recovered from COVID-19. The CDR3 is CASSHGQGARGNTIYF. The CDR3 region has the DNA TGTGCCAGCAGCCACGGACAGGGGGCGCGGGGAAACACCATATATTTT.